This TCR beta chain comes out of a study of OX40 agonist ivuxolimab in advanced cancers. V dropped 0 bases and J dropped 5 bases, with 19 bases sitting between them. The CDR3 is made up of 17 amino acids. Germline V gives CDR1 PRHDT, CDR2 FYEKMQ (reference sequence). Repertoires were generated with immunoSEQ multiplex PCR, while TCRdb's copy carries only in-frame clones and drops some. The table lists around 79,000 clones, about 90% of them singletons. The sequence came from an adult with an advanced solid tumor such as melanoma, head and neck, liver or kidney cancer. The gene calls are TRBV13 and TRBJ2-5; TRBD2 might be the D (6 bases). Sequencing was performed on CD4+ or CD8+ T cells sorted from blood, taken in a trial of the OX40 agonist ivuxolimab. CDR3 region: CASSLGYRYPEGETQYF. The CDR3 nucleotides are TGTGCCAGCAGCTTAGGATACAGATATCCGGAGGGGGAGACCCAGTACTTC.